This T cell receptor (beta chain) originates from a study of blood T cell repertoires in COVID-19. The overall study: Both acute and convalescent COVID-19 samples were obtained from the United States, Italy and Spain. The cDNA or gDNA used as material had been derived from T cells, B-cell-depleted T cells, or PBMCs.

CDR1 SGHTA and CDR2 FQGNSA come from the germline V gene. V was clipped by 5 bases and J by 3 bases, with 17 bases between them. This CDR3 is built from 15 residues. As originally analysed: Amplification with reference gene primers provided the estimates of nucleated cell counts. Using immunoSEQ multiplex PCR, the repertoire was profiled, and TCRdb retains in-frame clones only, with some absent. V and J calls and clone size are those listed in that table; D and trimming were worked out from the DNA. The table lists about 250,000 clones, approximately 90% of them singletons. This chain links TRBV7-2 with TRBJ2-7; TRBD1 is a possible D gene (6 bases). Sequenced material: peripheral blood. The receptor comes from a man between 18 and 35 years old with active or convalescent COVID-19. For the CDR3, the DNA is TGTGCCAGCAGCACGACCGGGACATCGGTCTACGAGCAGTACTTC. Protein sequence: CASSTTGTSVYEQYF.